This T cell receptor (beta chain) was profiled in a study of shared clonotypes between healthy human individuals. Repertoires were generated with immunoSEQ multiplex PCR, while TCRdb's copy carries only in-frame clones and drops some. Here the sample spans around 2,000,000 clones, approximately 95% being singletons. V was pared by 3 bases and J by 5 bases, with 12 bases of the junction left unmatched. CDR1 is KGHSH and CDR2 is LQKENI in the germline V gene. This CDR3 has 16 residues. From CD4+ cells came CD45RA+ naive and CD45RA-negative memory subsets. The chain is built from TRBV18 and TRBJ1-2; the match to TRBD1 covers 7 bases. This clonotype originated in a man between 18 and 29 years old in good health. The sample consisted of naive CD4+ T cells sorted from blood. The sample's subset: CD45RA+ positively selected. CDR3 protein: CASSPGFGQATYGYTF. CDR3 sequence (DNA): TGTGCCAGCTCACCCGGATTCGGACAGGCCACGTATGGCTACACCTTC. Filled out from reference TRBV18 and TRBJ1-2, the complete variable domain reads NAGVMQNPRHLVRRRGQEARLRCSPMKGHSHVYWYRQLPEEGLKFMVYLQKENIIDESGMPKERFSAEFPKEGPSILRIQQVVRGDSAAYFCASSPGFGQATYGYTFGSGTRLTVV.